This T cell receptor beta chain was recorded in a study of blood T cell repertoires in COVID-19 (dated by TCRdb to 2018 to 2021). Some background on the complete study: Samples from collaborators originated in the United States, Italy and Spain and spanned both the acute and convalescent phases of COVID-19. The prospective study material was composed of cDNA or gDNA derived from T cells, B-cell-depleted T cells, or PBMCs. Deeply sampled blood TCRbeta repertoires from subjects exposed to, actively infected with, or recovered from COVID-19 were included in the dataset. A freely available public database, intended as a resource for researchers studying the immune response to SARS-CoV-2, is where the repertoires were released. Samples came from the ongoing ImmuneRACE study (first 160 participants) plus 1,254 subjects from 6 global collaborators. The sample metadata nearly always contained a de-identified subject ID, COVID-19 status, age in years and sex. HLA class I and class II types, where available, came from metadata supplied by the sample provider rather than from assay-based typing. Overall results and qualifications from the work: The quantity of clinical and demographic metadata differed by source and by participant and was supplied without curation.

The collaborating institutions used their own protocols to collect whole blood in K2EDTA tubes. For TCRbeta analysis, collaborator samples were shipped as frozen whole blood, as isolated PBMCs, or as DNA extracted from either sample type. TCRbeta CDR3 regions were amplified from genomic DNA by means of the immunoSEQ Assay, a bias-controlled multiplex PCR. Turning to the authors' computational methods: Nucleated cell counts per sample were estimated from amplification of reference gene primers within the assay. Sequence reads were collapsed and filtered to measure the absolute abundance of every unique TCRbeta CDR3 rearrangement. For each sample, productive Simpson clonality was calculated as the square root of Simpson's diversity index across productive rearrangements. Drawn from immuneACCESS, this table holds only the in-frame rearrangements with V and J called that TCRdb kept. Clones are partly lost; checked studies trace under half to an unresolved V gene and leave the rest unexplained. The V and J calls and the clone size are those of that table, but D and trimming were determined from the DNA. Across this sample there are 250,000 to 350,000 clones, with approximately 91% seen only once. The ten largest clonotypes hold over 8% of the sample.

After removal of 3 bases from V and 3 bases from J, the junction retains 12 bases not matched to a gene. Taken from cysteine to phenylalanine, the CDR3 has 17 residues. Of the read, only the CDR3 DNA is kept; its 51 bases are in frame from base 1. CDR1 and CDR2, looked up from the germline V gene, are SGHNT and YENEEA. Note on this clone: This clone's antigen is unknown. There are no base qualities to consult, and no much larger clone falls within one base.

The chain was built from TRBV11-3 and TRBJ2-7; a stretch of 9 junction bases matches TRBD1. Sequencing was done on a sample of peripheral blood. This sequence was found in a man between 18 and 29 years old with active or convalescent COVID-19. The CDR3 is CASSLGRRGTGSYEQYF. The DNA sequence is given as TGTGCCAGCAGCTTGGGGCGCCGGGGGACAGGGAGCTACGAGCAGTACTTC.